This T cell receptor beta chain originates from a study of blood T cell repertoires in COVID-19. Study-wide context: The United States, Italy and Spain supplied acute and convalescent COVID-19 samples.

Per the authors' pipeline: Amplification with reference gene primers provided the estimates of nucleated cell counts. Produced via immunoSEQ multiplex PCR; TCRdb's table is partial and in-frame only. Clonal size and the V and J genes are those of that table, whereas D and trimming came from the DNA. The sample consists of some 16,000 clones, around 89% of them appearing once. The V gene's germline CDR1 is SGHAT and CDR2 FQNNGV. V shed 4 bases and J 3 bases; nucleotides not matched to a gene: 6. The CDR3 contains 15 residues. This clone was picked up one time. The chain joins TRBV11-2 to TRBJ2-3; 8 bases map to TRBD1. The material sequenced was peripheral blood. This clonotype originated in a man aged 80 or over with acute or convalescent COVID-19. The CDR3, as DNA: TGTGCCAGCAGCTACACGGGACAGGAGACAGATACGCAGTATTTT. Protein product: CASSYTGQETDTQYF.